Listed below are T cell receptor beta chains from one sample, sequenced in a study of OX40 agonist ivuxolimab in advanced cancers. Assay: immunoSEQ multiplex PCR; the TCRdb copy retains only in-frame clones and omits some. The sample records around 62,000 clones, 90% to 95% being singletons. The material was CD4+ or CD8+ T cells sorted from blood, obtained in a trial of the OX40 agonist ivuxolimab. The receptors were sampled from an adult with an advanced solid tumor such as melanoma, head and neck, liver or kidney cancer. Each CDR3 is given with its conserved first and last residue. Each record gives: V gene, J gene, D gene, clone size, CDR3 DNA, CDR3 protein. The D gene is left open where the match is weak. Expanded clones are given a class, and other clones once, few, many or no size at all.

V gene: TRBV5-4
J gene: TRBJ1-2
D gene: TRBD1
clone size: NA
CDR3 DNA: TGTGCCAGCAGCGCGACAGGGCCTAACTATGGCTACACCTTC
CDR3 protein: CASSATGPNYGYTF

V gene: TRBV6-1
J gene: TRBJ2-1
D gene: TRBD2
clone size: NA
CDR3 DNA: TGTGCCAGCAGTGCGGGGACTAGCGGGAGCTCCTACAATGAGCAGTTCTTC
CDR3 protein: CASSAGTSGSSYNEQFF

V gene: TRBV28
J gene: TRBJ1-5
D gene: TRBD1
clone size: NA
CDR3 DNA: TGTGCCAGCAGTTTATACAGGGGGGGTATGAGCAATCAGCCCCAGCATTTT
CDR3 protein: CASSLYRGGMSNQPQHF

V gene: TRBV5-1
J gene: TRBJ2-4
D gene: TRBD1
clone size: NA
CDR3 DNA: TGCGCCAGCAGCATCACGGGACAGAAACTAGCCAAAAACATTCAGTACTTC
CDR3 protein: CASSITGQKLAKNIQYF

V gene: TRBV27
J gene: TRBJ2-7
D gene: TRBD2
clone size: NA
CDR3 DNA: TGTGCCAGCAGTTTTTCTGGGACTAGCGGCCACACGTACGAGCAGTACTTC
CDR3 protein: CASSFSGTSGHTYEQYF

V gene: TRBV6-1
J gene: TRBJ1-1
D gene: NA
clone size: NA
CDR3 DNA: TGTGCCAGCAGTGAAACACCGTTCCTGAACACTGAAGCTTTCTTT
CDR3 protein: CASSETPFLNTEAFF

V gene: TRBV30
J gene: TRBJ2-2
D gene: NA
clone size: NA
CDR3 DNA: TGTGCCCTAGGCGGGGGCTTCGCCGGGGAGCTGTTTTTT
CDR3 protein: CALGGGFAGELFF

V gene: TRBV7-3
J gene: TRBJ2-2
D gene: TRBD2
clone size: NA
CDR3 DNA: TGTGCCAGCAGCGAGAATAGCGGGAAGGTCGGGGAGCTGTTTTTT
CDR3 protein: CASSENSGKVGELFF

V gene: TRBV6-5
J gene: TRBJ2-7
D gene: TRBD1
clone size: NA
CDR3 DNA: TGTGCCAGCAGTTACAACAGGGGACCTTACGAGCAGTACTTC
CDR3 protein: CASSYNRGPYEQYF

V gene: TRBV5-4
J gene: TRBJ1-1
D gene: NA
clone size: NA
CDR3 DNA: TGTGCCAGCAGCTTGCAACTGTCCGGACCTTCTTACGGACCGGCTTTCTTT
CDR3 protein: CASSLQLSGPSYGPAFF

V gene: TRBV28
J gene: TRBJ1-5
D gene: TRBD1
clone size: NA
CDR3 DNA: TGTGCCAGCAGCGGACAGGGTACCCAGCCCCAGCATTTT
CDR3 protein: CASSGQGTQPQHF

V gene: TRBV30
J gene: TRBJ1-5
D gene: TRBD1
clone size: NA
CDR3 DNA: TGTGCCTGGGGAGACAGGGGAAATCAGCCCCAGCATTTT
CDR3 protein: CAWGDRGNQPQHF

V gene: TRBV6-1
J gene: TRBJ2-3
D gene: NA
clone size: once
CDR3 DNA: TGTGCCAGCAGTGAACAACTAAGAGGCACAGATACGCAGTATTTT
CDR3 protein: CASSEQLRGTDTQYF